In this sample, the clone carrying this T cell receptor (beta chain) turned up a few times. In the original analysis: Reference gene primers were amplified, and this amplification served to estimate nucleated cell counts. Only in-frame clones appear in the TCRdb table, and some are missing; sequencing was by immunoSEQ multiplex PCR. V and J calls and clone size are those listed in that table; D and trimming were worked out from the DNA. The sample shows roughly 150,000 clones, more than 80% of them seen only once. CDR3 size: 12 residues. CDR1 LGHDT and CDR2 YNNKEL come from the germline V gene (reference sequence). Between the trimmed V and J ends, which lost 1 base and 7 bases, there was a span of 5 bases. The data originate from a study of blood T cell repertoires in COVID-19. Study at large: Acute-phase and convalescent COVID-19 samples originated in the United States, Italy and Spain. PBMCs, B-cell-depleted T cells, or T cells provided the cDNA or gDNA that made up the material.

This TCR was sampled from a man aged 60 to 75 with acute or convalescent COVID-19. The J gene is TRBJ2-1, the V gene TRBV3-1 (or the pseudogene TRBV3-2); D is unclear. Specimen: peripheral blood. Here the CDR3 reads CASSQARNEQFF. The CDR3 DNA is TGTGCCAGCAGCCAAGCCCGTAATGAGCAGTTCTTC.